This TCR beta chain was sequenced for a study of sequential checkpoint blockade in melanoma. Stated treatment: randomized to nivolumab then ipilimumab (arm A) or the reverse (arm B). Profiled with immunoSEQ multiplex PCR; TCRdb holds only in-frame clones, not every one. The sample includes 35,000 to 40,000 clones, roughly a third of them seen just once. This clone was detected a few times. The source is a human donor with melanoma. The source was tumor tissue (inferred from file names), collected from a patient given nivolumab and ipilimumab in sequence.

Written as DNA, the CDR3 is TGTGCCAGCTTGAAGGACGACCGAAATGAGCAGTTCTTC. It yields the protein CASLKDDRNEQFF. The chain has TRBV18 and TRBJ2-1; D is ambiguous. The length of the CDR3 is 13 residues. The ends were cut back, 7 bases at V and 7 bases at J, with 14 bases in the middle. Looked up from germline, CDR1 is KGHSH and CDR2 is LQKENI. The full variable domain, completed using reference TRBV18 and TRBJ2-1, is NAGVMQNPRHLVRRRGQEARLRCSPMKGHSHVYWYRQLPEEGLKFMVYLQKENIIDESGMPKERFSAEFPKEGPSILRIQQVVRGDSAAYFCASLKDDRNEQFFGPGTRLTVL.